This note documents a single T cell receptor beta chain sequence. Its specificity is not known. The CDR3 runs 14 residues. This specimen belongs to a study of T cells expressing NK-cell markers. Study-level information: Eight donors were sequenced, of whom seven were HCMV-seropositive, while the remaining one was HCMV-seronegative.

Study-wide results and caveats: The study found these clonotypes also leading the CD3+CD56-NKG2C+ fraction in a handful of donors. NKG2C+ dominant clonotypes from 5 to 7 donors made up about 1.0-8% of CD8+ T cells.

Reprocessing the 5' RACE reads, TCRdb reports a single entry for every CDR3 protein and omits DNA. The sample spans about 460,000 distinct CDR3 sequences; the ten largest clones claim 1.4%. The sample consisted of blood T cells: a sorted CD56 or NKG2C T cell subset, CD4+ or CD8+ T cells, or bulk PBMC T cells (not recorded which). This chain uses TRBV12-3 or TRBV12-4 with TRBJ1-2. The origin of this receptor is a woman aged 50 to 60 in good health. The CDR3 is CASTSGKDRYGYTF.